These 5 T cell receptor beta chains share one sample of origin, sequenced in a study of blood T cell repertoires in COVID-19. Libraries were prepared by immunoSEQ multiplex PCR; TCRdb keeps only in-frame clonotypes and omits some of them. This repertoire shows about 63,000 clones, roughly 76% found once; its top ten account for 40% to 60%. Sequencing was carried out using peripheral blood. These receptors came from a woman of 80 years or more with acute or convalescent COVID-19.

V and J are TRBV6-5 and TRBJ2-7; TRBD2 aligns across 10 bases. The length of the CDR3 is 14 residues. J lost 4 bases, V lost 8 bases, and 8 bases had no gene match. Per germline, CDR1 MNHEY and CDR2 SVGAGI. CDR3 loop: CASAILAGRYEQYF. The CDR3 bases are TGTGCCAGCGCCATACTAGCGGGACGGTACGAGCAGTACTTC.

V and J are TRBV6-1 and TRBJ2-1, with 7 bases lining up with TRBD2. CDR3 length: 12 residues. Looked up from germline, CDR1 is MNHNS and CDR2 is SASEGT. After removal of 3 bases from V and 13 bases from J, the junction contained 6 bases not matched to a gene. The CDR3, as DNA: TGTGCCAGCAGTGATGCGGGAGCAAGACAGTTCTTC. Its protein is CASSDAGARQFF.

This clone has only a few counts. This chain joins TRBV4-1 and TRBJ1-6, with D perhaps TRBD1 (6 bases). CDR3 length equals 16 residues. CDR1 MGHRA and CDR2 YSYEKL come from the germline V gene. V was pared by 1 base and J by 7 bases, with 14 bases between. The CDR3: CASSQGRSTGNSPLHF. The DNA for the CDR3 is TGCGCCAGCAGCCAAGGAAGATCGACAGGCAATTCACCCCTCCACTTT.

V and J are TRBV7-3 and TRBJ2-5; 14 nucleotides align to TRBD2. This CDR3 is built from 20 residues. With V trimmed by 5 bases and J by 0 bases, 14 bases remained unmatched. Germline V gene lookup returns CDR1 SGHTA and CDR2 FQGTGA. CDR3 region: CASSLRAKTSGRAYQETQYF. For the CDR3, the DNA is TGTGCCAGCAGCCTGAGGGCCAAGACTAGCGGGAGGGCGTACCAAGAGACCCAGTACTTC.

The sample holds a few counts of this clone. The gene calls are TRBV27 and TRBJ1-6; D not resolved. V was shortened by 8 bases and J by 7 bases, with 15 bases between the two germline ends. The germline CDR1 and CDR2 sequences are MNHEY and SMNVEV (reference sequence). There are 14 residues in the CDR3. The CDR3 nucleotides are TGTGCCAGCCGGAGTTTCACGACCAATTCACCCCTCCACTTT. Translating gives CASRSFTTNSPLHF.